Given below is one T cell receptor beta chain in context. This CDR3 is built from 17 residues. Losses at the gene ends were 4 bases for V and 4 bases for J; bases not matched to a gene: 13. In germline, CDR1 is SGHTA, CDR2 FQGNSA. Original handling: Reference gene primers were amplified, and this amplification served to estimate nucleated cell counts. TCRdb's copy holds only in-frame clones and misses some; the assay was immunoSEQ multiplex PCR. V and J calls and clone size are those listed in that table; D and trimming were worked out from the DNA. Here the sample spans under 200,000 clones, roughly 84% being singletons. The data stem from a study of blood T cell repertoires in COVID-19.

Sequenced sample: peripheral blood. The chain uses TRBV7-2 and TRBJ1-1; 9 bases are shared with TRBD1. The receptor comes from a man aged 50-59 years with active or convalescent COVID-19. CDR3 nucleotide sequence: TGTGCCAGCAGCTCCTGGACAGGGGTCCTTAAGCTCACTGAAGCTTTCTTT. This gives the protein CASSSWTGVLKLTEAFF.